These 14 T cell receptor beta chains share one sample of origin, sequenced in a study of T cell repertoires in cytomegalovirus infection. TCRdb recomputed calls from the reads with MiXCR, one row per CDR3 protein. The data hold 600,000 to 700,000 distinct CDR3 sequences, with roughly a third observed a single time. No antigen is known for these receptors. Sample: cultured PBMCs, taken from culture after CMV antigen stimulation. The receptors shown here come from a human donor in good health (CMV status not recorded). Some clones in this sample may be carry-over from other donors' samples.

The chain employs TRBV7-9 and TRBJ2-1; D might be TRBD1 (5 bases). Germline CDR1 is SEHNR and CDR2 is FQNEAQ (reference sequence). V gave up 3 bases and J gave up 0 bases, with 12 bases separating them. The CDR3 sequence is 16 residues long. As DNA, the CDR3 is TGTGCCAGCAGCTTGGTCCGACAGAGCTCCTACAATGAGCAGTTCTTC. Translating gives CASSLVRQSSYNEQFF. The whole variable domain, remainder taken from reference TRBV7-9 and TRBJ2-1, is DTGVSQNPRHKITKRGQNVTFRCDPISEHNRLYWYRQTLGQGPEFLTYFQNEAQLEKSRLLSDRFSAERPKGSFSTLEIQRTEQGDSAMYLCASSLVRQSSYNEQFFGPGTRLTVL.

Only a few counts were recorded for this clonotype. This chain connects TRBV10-3 to TRBJ2-7; D is tentatively TRBD1 or TRBD2 (5 bases each). CDR3 length equals 14 residues. The V gene lost 3 bases and the J gene lost 1 base, with 10 bases spanning the gap. The V gene's germline CDR1 is ENHRY and CDR2 SYGVKD. CDR3 coding DNA: TGTGCCATCAGTGACGGGACCGATTCCTACGAGCAGTACTTC. It translates to CAISDGTDSYEQYF.

This clonotype was observed a few times. The chain is built from TRBV28 and TRBJ2-7, with a weak D call TRBD2 (5 bases). CDR1 and CDR2 from the germline V gene are MDHEN and SYDVKM. V lost 1 base to trimming and J lost 0 bases, with 16 bases between them. This CDR3 spans 17 amino acids. This chain's CDR3 is CASSLFFRGRSSYEQYF. The DNA of the CDR3 is TGTGCCAGCAGTTTATTCTTTCGCGGGCGAAGCTCCTACGAGCAGTACTTC.

This clonotype has a count of ten or more. The rearrangement uses TRBV7-2 and TRBJ1-5, with 7 nucleotides matching TRBD1. Germline V gives CDR1 SGHTA, CDR2 FQGNSA. With 5 bases clipped from V and 1 base from J, the junction kept 5 bases outside the gene matches. The CDR3 runs to 15 residues. The CDR3 is CASSGGGLSNQPQHF. The CDR3 region has the DNA TGTGCCAGCAGCGGAGGGGGCTTGAGCAATCAGCCCCAGCATTTT. Filled out from reference TRBV7-2 and TRBJ1-5, the complete variable domain reads GAGVSQSPSNKVTEKGKDVELRCDPISGHTALYWYRQSLGQGLEFLIYFQGNSAPDKSGLPSDRFSAERTGGSVSTLTIQRTQQEDSAVYLCASSGGGLSNQPQHFGDGTRLSIL.

The gene calls are TRBV6-1 and TRBJ1-6; D unresolved. The germline gives CDR1 MNHNS, CDR2 SASEGT. CDR3 length: 15 residues. Trimming took off 6 bases at V and 5 bases at J, with 14 bases between the two ends. This chain's CDR3 is CASRVPGRDNSPLHF. Written as DNA, the CDR3 is TGTGCCAGCAGGGTACCCGGGCGGGATAATTCACCCCTCCACTTT.

This clonotype was recorded many times. The chain recombines TRBV7-2 with TRBJ2-7; 11 bases agree with TRBD2. V shed 3 bases, J shed 4 bases, and the junction held 5 bases outside the gene matches. The CDR3 contains 15 residues. Germline assignment: CDR1 SGHTA and CDR2 FQGNSA. The CDR3 DNA reads TGTGCCAGCAGCTTTACTAGCGGGAGTCTATACGAGCAGTACTTC. Protein: CASSFTSGSLYEQYF.

This clonotype was seen more than once but under ten times. The gene calls are TRBV4-2 and TRBJ2-1; no clear D gene. V was shortened by 0 bases and J by 4 bases, with 7 bases between the two germline ends. Germline values: CDR1 LGHNA, CDR2 YNFKEQ. The CDR3 covers 14 residues. The CDR3 is CASSQDSQYNEQFF. CDR3 sequence (DNA): TGTGCCAGCAGCCAAGATTCCCAATACAATGAGCAGTTCTTC.

The chain has TRBV5-1 and TRBJ2-7; D might be TRBD1 or TRBD2, each matching 5 bases. Trimming removed 5 bases from V and 2 bases from J, with 17 bases in between. The CDR3 covers 15 residues. Germline V gene sequence: CDR1 SGHRS, CDR2 YFSETQ. CDR3 amino acids: CASRLVGEPTYEQYF. The DNA of the CDR3 is TGCGCCAGCAGATTAGTGGGGGAGCCCACCTACGAGCAGTACTTC.

The chain uses TRBV4-3 and TRBJ1-3; D gene unclear. This CDR3 is built from 16 residues. V lost 0 bases and J lost 1, with 10 bases in between. The germline V gene encodes CDR1 LGHNA and CDR2 YSLEER. CDR3: CASSQDFGPSGNTIYF. The CDR3 DNA is TGCGCCAGCAGCCAAGATTTCGGGCCTTCTGGAAACACCATATATTTT.

The chain employs TRBV28 and TRBJ1-6; maybe TRBD1 (5 bases). The CDR3 loop spans 15 amino acids. The V gene's germline CDR1 is MDHEN and CDR2 SYDVKM. V gave up 7 bases and J gave up 11 bases, with 21 bases separating them. CDR3 residues: CASTKNRDPLAPLHF. DNA for the CDR3: TGTGCCAGCACCAAAAACCGGGACCCTCTCGCACCCCTCCACTTT.

This clonotype was observed many times. The chain has TRBV7-2 and TRBJ1-5; D is possibly TRBD1 (5 bases). The germline CDR1 and CDR2 sequences are SGHTA and FQGNSA. The CDR3 is 13 amino acids. Trimming cost V 5 bases and J 4 bases, with 9 bases left between them. CDR3 sequence: CASSIEGNQPQHF. The CDR3, as DNA: TGTGCCAGCAGCATCGAGGGGAATCAGCCCCAGCATTTT.

This clonotype was picked up many times. The genes are TRBV7-9 and TRBJ1-5; perhaps TRBD1 as D (6 bases). Germline V gives CDR1 SEHNR, CDR2 FQNEAQ (reference sequence). Trimming cost V 6 bases and J 3 bases, with 12 bases left between them. The CDR3 length is 14 residues. The CDR3 DNA is TGTGCCAGCAGTTTGACAGGAGCCAATCAGCCCCAGCATTTT. Its protein is CASSLTGANQPQHF.

The rearrangement joins TRBV3-1 to TRBJ2-1, with TRBD1 matching 8 bases. V shed 3 bases and J 9 bases; nucleotides not matched to a gene: 13. The CDR3 consists of 16 residues. Germline V gene sequence: CDR1 LGHDT, CDR2 YNNKEL (reference sequence). This CDR3 is CASSQFPGQGASEQFF. The CDR3, as DNA: TGTGCCAGCAGCCAGTTCCCAGGACAGGGTGCTTCTGAGCAGTTCTTC.

The chain recombines TRBV4-1 with TRBJ2-2; D call uncertain. Germline assignment: CDR1 MGHRA and CDR2 YSYEKL. Trimming shortened V by 4 bases and J by 4 bases, and 13 bases separated the two germline ends. The CDR3 is made up of 15 amino acids. Here the CDR3 DNA reads TGCGCCAGCAGCCTAAGAACGGGTGTCACCGGGGAGCTGTTTTTT. Its protein product is CASSLRTGVTGELFF.